The rows below give T cell receptor beta chains drawn from one sample of a study of identical twins. In TCRdb, the 5' RACE reads were re-called with MiXCR into one record per CDR3 protein. The sample contains fewer than 550,000 distinct CDR3 sequences, 13% to 15% of which appear only once. The same data also went into a second study, on yellow fever vaccine responses in identical twins.

The sample was CD4+ T cells sorted from blood. The source is a woman aged 18-29 years in good health. CDR3s include the opening cysteine and the closing phenylalanine or tryptophan. The order of the fields is clone size, V gene, J gene, CDR3 length, D gene, CDR3 protein, CDR3 DNA. A D gene is named only where the DNA matches it firmly. Expanded clones get a size class; other rows say once, few or many, or leave the size out.

NA	TRBV5-6	TRBJ2-7	15	TRBD1	CASSLDGQGNHEQYF	TGTGCCAGCAGCTTGGACGGACAGGGGAACCACGAGCAGTACTTC
NA	TRBV29-1	TRBJ2-3	14	NA	CSVEDLTGRNTQYF	TGCAGCGTTGAAGATCTGACGGGGAGAAATACGCAGTATTTT
NA	TRBV7-9	TRBJ2-7	14	NA	CASSGRGNPYEQYF	TGTGCCAGCAGCGGGAGGGGGAATCCCTACGAGCAGTACTTC
few	TRBV20-1	TRBJ1-6	16	TRBD1	CSATGTGMPKNSPLHF	TGCAGTGCCACTGGGACAGGAATGCCGAAGAATTCACCCCTCCACTTT
NA	TRBV28	TRBJ2-1	15	TRBD2	CASTGAGNSYNEQFF	TGTGCCAGCACCGGAGCGGGGAATTCCTACAATGAGCAGTTCTTC
NA	TRBV6-5	TRBJ2-7	17	TRBD1	CASSSLTTRDRGHEQYF	TGTGCCAGCAGCTCACTCACAACCCGGGACAGGGGGCACGAGCAGTACTTC
NA	TRBV21-1	TRBJ2-2	16	NA	CASSKGTSFYTGELFF	TGTGCCAGCAGCAAAGGGACGTCCTTCTACACCGGGGAGCTGTTTTTT
NA	TRBV2	TRBJ2-4	11	NA	CASRQEGFQYF	TGTGCCAGCAGACAAGAGGGGTTTCAGTACTTC
NA	TRBV5-6	TRBJ2-5	15	NA	CASSLVKDIQETQYF	TGTGCCAGCAGCTTGGTGAAGGACATACAAGAGACCCAGTACTTC
few	TRBV28	TRBJ2-7	14	TRBD1	CASRPTGNPYEQYF	TGTGCCAGCAGACCGACAGGGAACCCCTACGAGCAGTACTTC
NA	TRBV15	TRBJ1-2	12	TRBD1	CATSRVLTGLNF	TGTGCCACCAGCAGAGTGTTGACAGGGTTAAACTTC
NA	TRBV6-5	TRBJ2-7	14	TRBD1	CASSYKDRAYEQYF	TGTGCCAGCAGTTACAAGGACAGGGCGTACGAGCAGTACTTC
many	TRBV5-6	TRBJ2-7	15	TRBD1	CASSFPGQGPLEQYF	TGTGCCAGCAGCTTCCCGGGACAGGGGCCTCTCGAGCAGTACTTC
few	TRBV15	TRBJ1-5	14	NA	CATSRDPDNQPQHF	TGTGCCACCAGCAGAGACCCCGACAATCAGCCCCAGCATTTT
NA	TRBV29-1	TRBJ1-2	18	NA	CSVARPAGRSPNNYGYTF	TGCAGCGTTGCCCGACCCGCTGGACGGTCACCCAATAACTATGGCTACACCTTC
few	TRBV7-9	TRBJ2-7	16	NA	CASSLVSGGPAYEQYF	TGTGCCAGCAGCTTAGTCTCTGGCGGGCCGGCCTACGAGCAGTACTTC
NA	TRBV30	TRBJ2-1	10	TRBD2	CAFGGTSQFF	TGTGCCTTTGGGGGGACTAGCCAGTTCTTC
NA	TRBV4-3	TRBJ2-5	15	TRBD1	CASSTKGGSEETQYF	TGCGCCAGCAGCACAAAAGGGGGCAGTGAAGAGACCCAGTACTTC
NA	TRBV3-1	TRBJ2-1	17	TRBD1	CASSHRQPGQGSGEQFF	TGTGCCAGCAGCCACCGACAGCCGGGACAGGGGTCGGGTGAGCAGTTCTTC
many	TRBV7-3	TRBJ2-3	14	NA	CASSQGGAADTQYF	TGTGCCAGCAGCCAAGGGGGGGCTGCAGATACGCAGTATTTT
few	TRBV20-1	TRBJ2-3	14	NA	CSARDAQSTDTQYF	TGCAGTGCTAGAGATGCACAGAGCACAGATACGCAGTATTTT
NA	TRBV28	TRBJ2-4	18	TRBD1	CASSSSTGKGEAKNIQYF	TGTGCCAGCAGCAGCTCGACAGGGAAGGGGGAAGCCAAAAACATTCAGTACTTC
few	TRBV24-1	TRBJ2-5	16	TRBD1	CATSDPAGTAKETQYF	TGTGCCACCAGTGATCCTGCCGGGACAGCAAAAGAGACCCAGTACTTC
many	TRBV20-1	TRBJ2-1	15	NA	CSARDQGGSYNEQFF	TGCAGTGCTAGAGACCAAGGGGGCTCCTACAATGAGCAGTTCTTC
NA	TRBV6-6	TRBJ2-7	13	NA	CASSYSWDYEQYF	TGTGCCAGCAGTTACTCATGGGATTACGAGCAGTACTTC
NA	TRBV28	TRBJ1-2	17	NA	CASSLFRQKKHNYGYTF	TGTGCCAGCAGTTTATTCCGGCAGAAGAAACATAACTATGGCTACACCTTC
few	TRBV20-1	TRBJ1-1	16	TRBD1	CSAPKWDRTLNTEAFF	TGCAGTGCCCCGAAGTGGGACAGGACCCTGAACACTGAAGCTTTCTTT
few	TRBV27	TRBJ2-5	19	TRBD2	CASSFDGTSGRDLQETQYF	TGTGCCAGCAGTTTCGACGGGACTAGCGGGAGGGACCTTCAAGAGACCCAGTACTTC
NA	TRBV2	TRBJ2-5	15	TRBD2	CASSSVLAAPMAQYF	TGTGCCAGCAGTTCAGTACTAGCGGCCCCAATGGCCCAGTACTTC
many	TRBV12-3/TRBV12-4	TRBJ1-1	20	TRBD1	CASSLVAGTGGLMVDTEAFF	TGTGCCAGCAGTTTAGTAGCCGGGACAGGGGGCCTTATGGTAGACACTGAAGCTTTCTTT
few	TRBV12-3/TRBV12-4	TRBJ2-7	15	TRBD2	CASSRRAGGSYEQYF	TGTGCCAGCAGTCGACGAGCGGGAGGAAGTTACGAGCAGTACTTC
few	TRBV14	TRBJ2-3	14	TRBD2	CARTSAEYTDTQYF	TGTGCCAGGACTAGCGCCGAATACACAGATACGCAGTATTTT
few	TRBV24-1	TRBJ2-1	16	TRBD2	CATSDILAGGYNEQFF	TGTGCCACCAGTGATATTCTAGCGGGAGGCTACAATGAGCAGTTCTTC
NA	TRBV4-1	TRBJ1-5	13	NA	CASSQAGDQPQHF	TGCGCCAGCAGCCAAGCGGGAGATCAGCCCCAGCATTTT
few	TRBV7-9	TRBJ2-7	13	NA	CASSEALSYEQYF	TGTGCCAGCAGCGAGGCGCTCTCCTACGAGCAGTACTTC
many	TRBV7-8	TRBJ1-1	13	NA	CASSPDKSTEAFF	TGTGCCAGCAGCCCTGACAAGAGTACTGAAGCTTTCTTT
few	TRBV12-3/TRBV12-4	TRBJ2-2	17	TRBD2	CASSLVSGGAFAGELFF	TGTGCCAGCAGTTTAGTTAGCGGGGGGGCTTTCGCCGGGGAGCTGTTTTTT
NA	TRBV7-2	TRBJ2-1	14	NA	CASSLAPNYNEQFF	TGTGCCAGCAGCTTAGCGCCCAACTACAATGAGCAGTTCTTC
NA	TRBV5-1	TRBJ2-5	18	TRBD2	CASSTGRTSGEIRETQYF	TGCGCCAGCAGCACCGGGAGGACTAGCGGGGAAATTCGGGAGACCCAGTACTTC
few	TRBV7-2	TRBJ1-1	17	TRBD1	CASSTNGQGMGGTEAFF	TGTGCCAGCAGCACGAATGGACAGGGAATGGGTGGGACTGAAGCTTTCTTT
NA	TRBV3-1	TRBJ2-6	19	TRBD1	CASSLENRGPFTGANVLTF	TGTGCCAGCAGCCTGGAAAACAGGGGGCCGTTTACTGGGGCCAACGTCCTGACTTTC
NA	TRBV28	TRBJ2-2	17	TRBD1	CASSDPGQGFGAGELFF	TGTGCCAGCAGTGATCCGGGACAGGGTTTCGGTGCCGGGGAGCTGTTTTTT
few	TRBV10-3	TRBJ2-5	17	NA	CAISESLSSGPRETQYF	TGTGCCATCAGTGAGTCCCTTTCCTCGGGCCCCCGGGAGACCCAGTACTTC
NA	TRBV12-1	TRBJ1-2	16	NA	CASSFVGRGGYDGYTF	TGTGCCAGCAGCTTTGTTGGTAGGGGGGGCTATGATGGCTACACCTTC
NA	TRBV3-1	TRBJ2-3	16	NA	CASSQNGQIFTDTQYF	TGTGCCAGCAGCCAAAATGGGCAGATTTTCACAGATACGCAGTATTTT
NA	TRBV5-1	TRBJ2-7	15	TRBD2	CASSFSGGPSYEQYF	TGCGCCAGCAGCTTTAGCGGGGGGCCTTCCTACGAGCAGTACTTC
few	TRBV20-1	TRBJ2-3	14	TRBD2	CSARLAGGSDTQYF	TGCAGTGCTAGACTAGCGGGAGGATCAGATACGCAGTATTTT
NA	TRBV4-2	TRBJ1-1	14	TRBD1	CASSPRGLGTEAFF	TGTGCCAGCAGCCCCAGGGGGTTGGGCACTGAAGCTTTCTTT
few	TRBV2	TRBJ2-2	15	TRBD2	CASSASGRRTGELFF	TGTGCCAGCAGTGCTAGCGGGAGGCGAACCGGGGAGCTGTTTTTT
once	TRBV7-2	TRBJ2-2	15	NA	CASSSKGGVTGELFF	TGTGCCAGCAGCTCTAAAGGGGGGGTCACCGGGGAGCTGTTTTTT
many	TRBV29-1	TRBJ2-7	13	TRBD1	CSVARQGSIEQYF	TGCAGCGTTGCCAGACAGGGATCCATCGAGCAGTACTTC
NA	TRBV7-9	TRBJ1-1	16	TRBD1	CASSLGADRVGTEAFF	TGTGCCAGCAGCCTAGGGGCCGACAGGGTGGGCACTGAAGCTTTCTTT
NA	TRBV7-3	TRBJ2-1	14	TRBD1	CASSRDREPNEQFF	TGTGCCAGCTCCCGGGACAGGGAGCCCAATGAGCAGTTCTTC
few	TRBV4-3	TRBJ2-7	15	NA	CASSQEARGAAEQYF	TGCGCCAGCAGCCAAGAAGCCCGAGGGGCTGCCGAGCAGTACTTC
few	TRBV20-1	TRBJ2-1	11	NA	CSPTSSNEQFF	TGCAGTCCTACTTCTTCCAATGAGCAGTTCTTC
NA	TRBV11-3	TRBJ2-3	16	NA	CASSSRRGRSTDTQYF	TGTGCCAGCAGCAGCAGGCGGGGGCGTAGCACAGATACGCAGTATTTT
few	TRBV24-1	TRBJ2-3	15	TRBD2	CATSDLGGGGDTQYF	TGTGCCACCAGTGATTTGGGTGGGGGGGGAGATACGCAGTATTTT
many	TRBV2	TRBJ2-2	14	NA	CASSASLNTGELFF	TGTGCCAGCAGTGCTAGCCTCAACACCGGGGAGCTGTTTTTT
NA	TRBV24-1	TRBJ2-7	15	NA	CATSDGPPLTSEQYF	TGTGCCACCAGTGATGGGCCCCCCCTAACGAGCGAGCAGTACTTC
NA	TRBV20-1	TRBJ1-5	13	NA	CSARSRVGQPQHF	TGCAGTGCTAGATCCAGGGTCGGTCAGCCCCAGCATTTT